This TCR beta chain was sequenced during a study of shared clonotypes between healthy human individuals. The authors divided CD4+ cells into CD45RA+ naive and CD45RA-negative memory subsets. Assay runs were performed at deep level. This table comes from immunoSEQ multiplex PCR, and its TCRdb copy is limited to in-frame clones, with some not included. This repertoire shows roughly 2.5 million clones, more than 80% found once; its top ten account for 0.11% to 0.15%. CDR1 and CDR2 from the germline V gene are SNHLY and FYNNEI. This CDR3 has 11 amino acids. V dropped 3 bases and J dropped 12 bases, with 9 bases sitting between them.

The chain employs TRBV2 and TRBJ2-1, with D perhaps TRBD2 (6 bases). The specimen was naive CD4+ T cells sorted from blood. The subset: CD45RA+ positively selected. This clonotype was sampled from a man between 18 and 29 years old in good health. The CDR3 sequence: CASSEGGTQFF. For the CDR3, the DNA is TGTGCCAGCAGTGAGGGCGGGACGCAGTTCTTC.